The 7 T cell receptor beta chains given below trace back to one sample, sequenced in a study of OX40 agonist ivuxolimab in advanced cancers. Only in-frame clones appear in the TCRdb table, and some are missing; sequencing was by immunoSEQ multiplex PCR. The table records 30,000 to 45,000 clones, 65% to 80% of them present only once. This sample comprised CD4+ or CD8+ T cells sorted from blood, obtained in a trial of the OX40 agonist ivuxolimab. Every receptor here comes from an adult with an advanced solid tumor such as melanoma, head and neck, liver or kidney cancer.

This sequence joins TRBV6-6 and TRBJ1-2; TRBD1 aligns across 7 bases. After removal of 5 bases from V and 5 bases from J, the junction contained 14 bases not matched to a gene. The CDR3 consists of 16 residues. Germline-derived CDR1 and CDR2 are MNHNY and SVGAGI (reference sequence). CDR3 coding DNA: TGTGCCAGCAGTACTACGGGACAGCCAGTCTCTTATGGCTACACCTTC. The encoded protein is CASSTTGQPVSYGYTF.

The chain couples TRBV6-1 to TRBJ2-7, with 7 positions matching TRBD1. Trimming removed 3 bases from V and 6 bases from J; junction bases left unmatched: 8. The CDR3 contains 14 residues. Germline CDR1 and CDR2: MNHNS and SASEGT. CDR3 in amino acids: CASSEAGGKGEQYF. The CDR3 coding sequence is TGTGCCAGCAGTGAGGCAGGGGGTAAAGGCGAGCAGTACTTC.

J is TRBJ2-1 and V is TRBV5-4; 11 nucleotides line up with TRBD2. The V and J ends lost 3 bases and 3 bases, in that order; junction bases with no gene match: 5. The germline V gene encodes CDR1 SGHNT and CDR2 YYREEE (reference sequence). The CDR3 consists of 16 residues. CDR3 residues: CASSSGTSGYYNEQFF. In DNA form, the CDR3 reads TGTGCCAGCAGCTCGGGGACTAGCGGATACTACAATGAGCAGTTCTTC.

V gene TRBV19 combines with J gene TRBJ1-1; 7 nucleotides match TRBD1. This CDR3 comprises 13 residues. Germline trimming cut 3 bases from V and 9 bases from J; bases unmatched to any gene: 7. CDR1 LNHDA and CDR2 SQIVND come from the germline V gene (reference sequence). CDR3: CASSINTGEKAFF. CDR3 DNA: TGTGCCAGTAGTATTAATACAGGGGAAAAAGCTTTCTTT. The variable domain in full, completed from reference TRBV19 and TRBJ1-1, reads DGGITQSPKYLFRKEGQNVTLSCEQNLNHDAMYWYRQDPGQGLRLIYYSQIVNDFQKGDIAEGYSVSREKKESFPLTVTSAQKNPTAFYLCASSINTGEKAFFGQGTRLTVV.

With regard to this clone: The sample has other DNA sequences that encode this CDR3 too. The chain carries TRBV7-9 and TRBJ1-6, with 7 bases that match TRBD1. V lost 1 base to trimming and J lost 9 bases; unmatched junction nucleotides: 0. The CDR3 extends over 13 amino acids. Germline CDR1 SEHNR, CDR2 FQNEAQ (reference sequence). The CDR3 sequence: CASSLGDSSPLHF. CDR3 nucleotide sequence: TGTGCCAGCAGCTTAGGGGACAGTTCACCCCTCCACTTT.

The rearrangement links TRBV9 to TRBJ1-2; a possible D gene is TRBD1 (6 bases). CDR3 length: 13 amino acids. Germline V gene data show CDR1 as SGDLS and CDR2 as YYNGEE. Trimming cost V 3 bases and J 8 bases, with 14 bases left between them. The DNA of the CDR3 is TGTGCCAGCAGCGCCACAGGGTTAAGGGGCTACACCTTC. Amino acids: CASSATGLRGYTF.

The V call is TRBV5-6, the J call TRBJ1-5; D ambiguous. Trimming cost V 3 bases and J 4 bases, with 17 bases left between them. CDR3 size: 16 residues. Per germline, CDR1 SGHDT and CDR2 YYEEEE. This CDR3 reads CASSWGHQRENQPQHF. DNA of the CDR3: TGTGCCAGCAGCTGGGGTCACCAAAGAGAAAATCAGCCCCAGCATTTT. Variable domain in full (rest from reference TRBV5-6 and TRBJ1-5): DAGVTQSPTHLIKTRGQQVTLRCSPKSGHDTVSWYQQALGQGPQFIFQYYEEEERQRGNFPDRFSGHQFPNYSSELNVNALLLGDSALYLCASSWGHQRENQPQHFGDGTRLSIL.